The 18 T cell receptor beta chains below all came from one sample that was sequenced in a study of shared clonotypes between healthy human individuals. Terminally differentiated effector memory CD45RA+ cells were excluded from the naive CD8 cells, which were CD45RO-negative and positively selected for CCR7. The repertoire was sequenced with immunoSEQ multiplex PCR; TCRdb's copy has only in-frame clones and lacks some. The sample holds about 820,000 clones, roughly 92% seen once. Sequencing used naive CD8+ T cells sorted from blood. The receptors stem from a young man in good health.

The chain joins TRBV15 to TRBJ1-2; D is uncertain. CDR3 length: 14 residues. Germline assignment: CDR1 LNHNV and CDR2 YYDKDF (reference sequence). V lost 1 base, J lost 4 bases, and 10 bases lay in between. The CDR3 reads CATSRGGQSYGYTF. In nucleotides, the CDR3 is TGTGCCACCAGCAGAGGAGGGCAGAGCTATGGCTACACCTTC.

This sequence joins TRBV27 and TRBJ2-1; maybe TRBD2 (6 bases). This CDR3 spans 15 amino acids. V was trimmed by 2 bases and J by 4 bases, leaving 12 bases between them. Germline assignment: CDR1 MNHEY and CDR2 SMNVEV (reference sequence). The CDR3 protein is CASSLAGPFYNEQFF. The DNA of the CDR3 is TGTGCCAGCAGTTTAGCGGGACCCTTTTACAATGAGCAGTTCTTC.

V usage is TRBV14 and J usage is TRBJ2-6; a possible D gene is TRBD1 (5 bases). CDR3 length: 15 amino acids. The V end lost 10 bases, the J end lost 0 bases, and 13 bases lay between the germline ends. Germline CDR1 and CDR2: SGHDN and FVKESK. The CDR3 spells CATGPLSSGANVLTF. As DNA, the CDR3 is TGTGCCACAGGGCCCCTTAGCTCTGGGGCCAACGTCCTGACTTTC.

A few counts support this clone. The V and J genes are TRBV7-9 and TRBJ2-2; TRBD2 aligns across 7 bases. CDR3 length: 10 residues. V lost 7 bases and J lost 11; bases outside the gene matches: 1. Looked up from germline, CDR1 is SEHNR and CDR2 is FQNEAQ (reference sequence). DNA of the CDR3: TGTGCCAGCACGGGGGGAGAGCTGTTTTTT. The encoded protein is CASTGGELFF.

The rearrangement joins TRBV10-3 to TRBJ1-2; a weak D match, TRBD1 (6 bases). This CDR3 spans 15 amino acids. From germline, CDR1 is ENHRY and CDR2 SYGVKD. Trimming removed 5 bases at V and 4 bases at J, with 17 bases between. CDR3 residues: CAISPLQGRRYGYTF. CDR3 nucleotides: TGTGCCATCAGTCCCTTACAGGGCCGACGCTATGGCTACACCTTC.

This chain links TRBV19 with TRBJ2-7, with no clear D. Germline-derived CDR1 and CDR2 are LNHDA and SQIVND (reference sequence). The CDR3 spans 13 residues. The V end was cut by 2 bases, the J end by 7 bases, with 12 bases between. The CDR3 loop reads CASSIYNGREQYF. Here the CDR3 DNA reads TGTGCCAGTAGTATATATAATGGGCGAGAGCAGTACTTC.

This chain links TRBV5-6 with TRBJ2-5, with 7 bases aligning to TRBD1. Germline CDR1 SGHDT, CDR2 YYEEEE. V shed 0 bases and J 2 bases; nucleotides not matched to a gene: 10. The CDR3 extends over 17 amino acids. The CDR3 reads CASSLVKTGTVQETQYF. In nucleotides, the CDR3 is TGTGCCAGCAGCTTGGTTAAAACCGGGACAGTACAAGAGACCCAGTACTTC.

This chain connects TRBV27 to TRBJ2-5, with 7 bases aligning to TRBD1. J lost 0 bases, V lost 7 bases, and 5 bases had no gene match. The CDR3 totals 14 residues. CDR1 is MNHEY and CDR2 is SMNVEV in the germline V gene (reference sequence). CDR3 sequence: CASKGDSHQETQYF. The CDR3 region has the DNA TGTGCCAGCAAAGGGGACAGCCACCAAGAGACCCAGTACTTC.

The chain carries TRBV4-3 and TRBJ2-1; D is unclear. The germline CDR1 and CDR2 sequences are LGHNA and YSLEER. The CDR3 is made up of 15 amino acids. V was trimmed by 0 bases and J by 8 bases, leaving 14 bases between them. The DNA of the CDR3 is TGCGCCAGCAGCCAAGATCTGTCGTATAACGATGAGCAGTTCTTC. Its protein is CASSQDLSYNDEQFF.

The chain couples TRBV6-1 to TRBJ2-1; TRBD2 matches 13 bases. CDR1 and CDR2 (germline): MNHNS, SASEGT. V dropped 2 bases and J dropped 8; count of bases not matched to a gene: 3. This CDR3 contains 15 residues. CDR3 loop: CASSERGLAGYEQFF. In DNA, the CDR3 is TGTGCCAGCAGTGAAAGGGGACTAGCGGGATATGAGCAGTTCTTC.

The J gene is TRBJ1-2, the V gene TRBV7-9, with 12 bases matching TRBD1. This CDR3 contains 17 residues. V dropped 5 bases and J dropped 3; count of bases not matched to a gene: 10. Germline V lookup: CDR1 SEHNR, CDR2 FQNEAQ (reference sequence). The CDR3: CASSPRDRGRLDYGYTF. The CDR3 DNA reads as TGTGCCAGCAGCCCTAGGGACAGGGGGCGCTTGGACTATGGCTACACCTTC.

This chain links TRBV6-4 with TRBJ2-1; D may be TRBD2 (5 bases). CDR1 is MRHNA and CDR2 is SNTAGT in the germline V gene. Trimming left V 2 bases short and J 5 bases short, with 22 bases between. CDR3 size: 18 residues. The DNA of the CDR3 is TGTGCCAGCAGTGACGAAACGGGATCATTTACCCCTCACAATGAGCAGTTCTTC. Translated, it gives CASSDETGSFTPHNEQFF.

The CDR3 reads CASSLGFGVAEAFF. The CDR3 DNA is TGTGCCAGCAGTTTAGGTTTCGGGGTAGCTGAAGCTTTCTTT. This chain links TRBV27 with TRBJ1-1; D is ambiguous. V was clipped by 2 bases and J by 6 bases, with 13 bases between them. Germline V gene sequence: CDR1 MNHEY, CDR2 SMNVEV (reference sequence). The CDR3 is 14 residues long.

The J gene is TRBJ1-2, the V gene TRBV27; D not certain. There are 13 residues in the CDR3. V lost 8 bases and J 4 bases, leaving 14 bases between the germline ends. From germline, CDR1 is MNHEY and CDR2 SMNVEV (reference sequence). DNA of the CDR3: TGTGCCAGCGGCCGCCTTGAAGGCTATGGCTACACCTTC. This gives the protein CASGRLEGYGYTF.

V gene TRBV29-1 combines with J gene TRBJ2-7, with TRBD1 identical over 7 bases. There are 12 residues in the CDR3. V was pared by 7 bases and J by 3 bases, with 6 bases of the junction left unmatched. Looked up from germline, CDR1 is SQVTM and CDR2 is ANQGSEA. Here the CDR3 DNA reads TGCAGCGCCGTGACAGGGCGCTACGAGCAGTACTTC. Translating it yields CSAVTGRYEQYF.

The V call is TRBV11-2, the J call TRBJ2-7, with D maybe TRBD1 (5 bases). V lost 7 bases and J 0 bases, leaving 10 bases between the germline ends. Germline V gene sequence: CDR1 SGHAT, CDR2 FQNNGV. This CDR3 has 13 residues. CDR3 sequence reads: CASKKDNSYEQYF. The CDR3 bases are TGTGCCAGCAAGAAGGACAACTCCTACGAGCAGTACTTC.

There are a few counts of this clone. The chain is built from TRBV5-6 and TRBJ2-7, with D maybe TRBD1 (6 bases). Germline V gene lookup returns CDR1 SGHDT and CDR2 YYEEEE. The CDR3 totals 14 residues. V lost 4 bases to trimming and J lost 0 bases, with 11 bases between them. CDR3 bases: TGTGCCAGCAGCATAACAGGGAGCTCCTACGAGCAGTACTTC. Translation: CASSITGSSYEQYF.

V gene TRBV11-2 combines with J gene TRBJ2-2; the D is unclear. The CDR3 spans 15 residues. V gave up 3 bases and J gave up 1 base, with 9 bases separating them. Germline assignment: CDR1 SGHAT and CDR2 FQNNGV. The CDR3 DNA reads as TGTGCCAGCAGCTTCCTGGGATTGAACACCGGGGAGCTGTTTTTT. It encodes CASSFLGLNTGELFF.